The 24 T cell receptor beta chains below come from one sample, sequenced in a study of shared T cell receptors in the human thymus. Generated by immunoSEQ multiplex PCR, the TCRdb table keeps only in-frame clones and is missing some. This table holds some 660,000 clones, approximately 87% found once. These data were also filed under a second study, of human thymus T cells.

The sequencing sample was made of thymocytes. The receptors were gathered from a boy younger than two with a congenital heart defect.

The chain has TRBV6-5 and TRBJ2-7, with D maybe TRBD2 (5 bases). The germline CDR1 and CDR2 sequences are MNHEY and SVGAGI. V lost 6 bases to trimming and J lost 6 bases, with 18 bases between them. The CDR3 extends over 14 amino acids. The DNA for the CDR3 is TGTGCCAGCAGGGCCATCGAGGGAAGAAGCGAGCAGTACTTC. It specifies CASRAIEGRSEQYF.

A single count supports this clone. This sequence joins TRBV7-9 and TRBJ1-3, with D perhaps matching TRBD1 (6 bases). In germline, CDR1 is SEHNR, CDR2 FQNEAQ (reference sequence). V was pared by 5 bases and J by 0 bases, with 14 bases between. The CDR3 runs to 16 residues. Here the CDR3 DNA reads TGTGCCAGCAGCAAACGGACAGCGGACTCTGGAAACACCATATATTTT. Its protein is CASSKRTADSGNTIYF. The full variable domain, its missing parts supplied by reference TRBV7-9 and TRBJ1-3, is DTGVSQNPRHKITKRGQNVTFRCDPISEHNRLYWYRQTLGQGPEFLTYFQNEAQLEKSRLLSDRFSAERPKGSFSTLEIQRTEQGDSAMYLCASSKRTADSGNTIYFGEGSWLTVV.

V is TRBV9 and J is TRBJ2-1; the match to TRBD2 covers 12 bases. V was clipped by 4 bases and J by 1 base; unmatched bases: 6. The length of the CDR3 is 17 residues. Germline lookup yields CDR1 SGDLS and CDR2 YYNGEE. The CDR3 region has the DNA TGTGCCAGCAGCCCACGACTAGCGGGGGCGTCCTACAATGAGCAGTTCTTC. Its protein is CASSPRLAGASYNEQFF. Full variable domain (outside the CDR3, taken from reference TRBV9 and TRBJ2-1): DSGVTQTPKHLITATGQRVTLRCSPRSGDLSVYWYQQSLDQGLQFLIQYYNGEERAKGNILERFSAQQFPDLHSELNLSSLELGDSALYFCASSPRLAGASYNEQFFGPGTRLTVL.

The gene calls are TRBV5-4 and TRBJ1-2, with a weak D call TRBD1 (6 bases). This CDR3 is built from 14 residues. The V end was cut by 2 bases, the J end by 3 bases, with 11 bases between. Germline V gene data show CDR1 as SGHNT and CDR2 as YYREEE (reference sequence). The CDR3 reads CASSFHRAHYGYTF. In DNA form, the CDR3 reads TGTGCCAGCAGCTTTCACAGGGCTCACTATGGCTACACCTTC.

This clone showed up just once. The V call is TRBV4-1, the J call TRBJ2-5, with 10 bases fitting TRBD2. CDR3 size: 19 residues. The V gene's germline CDR1 is MGHRA and CDR2 YSYEKL. Losses at the gene ends were 0 bases for V and 5 bases for J; bases not matched to a gene: 15. The DNA for the CDR3 is TGCGCCAGCAGCCAAGAAAGGAGTGTGGCTAGCGGGAGCCAGGAGACCCAGTACTTC. It is translated as CASSQERSVASGSQETQYF.

This clone was seen only a few times. The J gene is TRBJ1-1, the V gene TRBV28; possible D gene TRBD1, 5 bases. This CDR3 comprises 15 residues. The V end was cut by 8 bases, the J end by 4 bases, with 20 bases between. Germline CDR1 is MDHEN and CDR2 is SYDVKM. The CDR3 sequence: CASRSGREQSTEAFF. The CDR3, as DNA: TGTGCCAGCCGCTCAGGGAGGGAGCAGAGCACTGAAGCTTTCTTT.

This chain joins TRBV5-1 and TRBJ2-7; 11 nucleotides align to TRBD2. CDR3 length: 20 residues. J lost 5 bases, V lost 0 bases, and 19 bases had no gene match. CDR1 and CDR2 (germline): SGHRS, YFSETQ. In nucleotides, the CDR3 is TGCGCCAGCAGCTTGGGGCCGGGACTAGCGGAGGTAAAGTCGGGAAACGAGCAGTACTTC. It translates to CASSLGPGLAEVKSGNEQYF.

The sample holds one count of this clone. The chain couples TRBV14 to TRBJ2-3, with D perhaps matching TRBD2 (5 bases). This CDR3 has 17 residues. With 1 base removed from V and 2 bases from J, the gap between germline ends came to 16 bases. The V gene's germline CDR1 is SGHDN and CDR2 FVKESK. The CDR3 spells CASSQVQEAHITDTQYF. CDR3 DNA sequence: TGTGCCAGCAGCCAAGTCCAGGAGGCCCATATCACAGATACGCAGTATTTT.

CDR3 coding DNA: TGTGCCAGCAGCTTGTCCCTCCATGAGCAGTTCTTC. Translated, it gives CASSLSLHEQFF. The chain couples TRBV5-5 to TRBJ2-1, with D uncertain. The CDR3 is 12 amino acids. Germline CDR1 reads SGHKS; CDR2 reads YYEKEE (reference sequence). V dropped 1 base and J dropped 8 bases, with 7 bases sitting between them. The variable domain in full, with the rest retrieved from reference TRBV5-5 and TRBJ2-1, is DAGVTQSPTHLIKTRGQQVTLRCSPISGHKSVSWYQQVLGQGPQFIFQYYEKEERGRGNFPDRFSARQFPNYSSELNVNALLLGDSALYLCASSLSLHEQFFGPGTRLTVL.

This sequence joins TRBV10-3 and TRBJ2-7; tentatively, D is TRBD2 (6 bases). V lost 6 bases and J 3 bases, leaving 6 bases between the germline ends. Germline CDR1 ENHRY, CDR2 SYGVKD. This CDR3 contains 11 residues. The CDR3 nucleotides read TGTGCCATCAGGGGGGGCTACGAGCAGTACTTC. Translating it yields CAIRGGYEQYF.

The sample holds a few counts of this clone. The chain carries TRBV6-5 and TRBJ2-7; D is uncertain. Trimming pared 1 base from V and 7 bases from J, leaving 5 bases between. Germline loops: CDR1 MNHEY, CDR2 SVGAGI. The CDR3 has 11 residues. CDR3 region: CASSYLNEQYF. CDR3 in DNA: TGTGCCAGCAGTTACTTAAATGAGCAGTACTTC.

The rearrangement uses TRBV5-6 and TRBJ1-5; no definite D call. The CDR3 has 17 residues. Germline V CDR1 and CDR2: SGHDT, YYEEEE. Trimming cost V 4 bases and J 7 bases, with 24 bases left between them. CDR3: CASSPAGVSPFEQPQHF. CDR3 DNA: TGTGCCAGCAGCCCGGCCGGGGTCAGTCCCTTTGAGCAGCCCCAGCATTTT.

The chain employs TRBV7-7 and TRBJ2-2; TRBD1 matches 7 bases. V shed 3 bases, J shed 2 bases, and the junction held 6 bases outside the gene matches. CDR3 length: 16 residues. Germline loops: CDR1 SSHAT, CDR2 FNYEAQ (reference sequence). This CDR3 reads CASSLPGQFNTGELFF. CDR3 DNA: TGTGCCAGCAGCTTGCCGGGACAGTTCAACACCGGGGAGCTGTTTTTT.

The V call is TRBV28, the J call TRBJ2-5, with D possibly TRBD1 on 7 matching bases. CDR3 length: 16 residues. The germline V gene encodes CDR1 MDHEN and CDR2 SYDVKM. V gave up 7 bases and J gave up 2 bases, with 20 bases separating them. The CDR3 spells CASILRGADRQETQYF. As DNA, the CDR3 is TGTGCCAGCATCTTAAGGGGGGCGGACAGGCAAGAGACCCAGTACTTC.

The rearrangement uses TRBV27 and TRBJ2-7; D perhaps matches TRBD2 (5 bases). Between the trimmed V and J ends, which lost 4 bases and 2 bases, there was a span of 15 bases. CDR1 MNHEY and CDR2 SMNVEV come from the germline V gene (reference sequence). The CDR3 has 15 amino acids. In DNA, the CDR3 is TGTGCCAGCAGTTACGCGACCGAGGGCCCCTACGAGCAGTACTTC. Amino acid sequence: CASSYATEGPYEQYF.

The J gene is TRBJ1-1, the V gene TRBV7-6, with D hard to call. This CDR3 spans 17 amino acids. The V end was cut by 6 bases, the J end by 4 bases, with 24 bases between. The germline V gene has CDR1 SGHVS and CDR2 FNYEAQ. This CDR3 reads CASSAGPGLFWGTEAFF. The CDR3 bases are TGTGCCAGCAGTGCGGGTCCAGGACTGTTTTGGGGCACTGAAGCTTTCTTT.

This rearrangement joins TRBV28 to TRBJ2-7, with 8 bases matching TRBD1. Germline values: CDR1 MDHEN, CDR2 SYDVKM. The CDR3 is 15 residues long. V shed 7 bases, J shed 2 bases, and the junction held 10 bases outside the gene matches. CDR3 DNA: TGTGCCAGCAACCTCAGACAGGGGAGACCCTACGAGCAGTACTTC. It is translated as CASNLRQGRPYEQYF.

The chain carries TRBV5-4 and TRBJ2-5; D is perhaps TRBD2 (5 bases). Trimming cost V 1 base and J 5 bases, with 15 bases left between them. Germline V gene sequence: CDR1 SGHNT, CDR2 YYREEE (reference sequence). The CDR3 runs 15 residues. The CDR3 loop is CASSLQERPGETQYF. In nucleotides, the CDR3 is TGTGCCAGCAGCTTGCAGGAAAGGCCGGGGGAGACCCAGTACTTC.

The DNA for the CDR3 is TGTGCCAGCACATATGCGACTCCTCAGGGTACCGGGGAGCTGTTTTTT. Residues: CASTYATPQGTGELFF. The J gene is TRBJ2-2, the V gene TRBV27; possibly TRBD1 for D (5 bases). Germline V gives CDR1 MNHEY, CDR2 SMNVEV (reference sequence). The CDR3 is made up of 16 amino acids. The V and J ends lost 7 bases and 5 bases respectively, with 20 bases between them.

The chain recombines TRBV7-2 with TRBJ1-4, with D maybe TRBD1 (6 bases). The CDR3 runs 12 residues. V lost 7 bases and J lost 5, with 8 bases in between. Per germline, CDR1 SGHTA and CDR2 FQGNSA. The CDR3 spells CASTRGNEKLFF. The CDR3 nucleotides read TGTGCCAGCACGAGGGGGAATGAAAAACTGTTTTTT.

This chain joins TRBV6-1 and TRBJ1-2, with no clear D. Germline assignment: CDR1 MNHNS and CDR2 SASEGT. Trimming removed 6 bases from V and 4 bases from J, with 15 bases in between. The CDR3 consists of 14 residues. The CDR3 spells CASSLPEVIYGYTF. In nucleotides, the CDR3 is TGTGCCAGCAGCCTCCCCGAGGTAATCTATGGCTACACCTTC.

The chain couples TRBV5-4 to TRBJ2-7; D is unclear. Trimming pared 4 bases from V and 2 bases from J, leaving 16 bases between. The CDR3 consists of 15 residues. Per the germline V gene, CDR1 is SGHNT and CDR2 is YYREEE (reference sequence). In DNA, the CDR3 is TGTGCCAGCAGCCGACGACTCCAACTACCCTACGAGCAGTACTTC. Protein sequence: CASSRRLQLPYEQYF.

This sequence joins TRBV27 and TRBJ2-5; TRBD2 matches at 12 bases. CDR3 size: 16 residues. Germline V gene lookup returns CDR1 MNHEY and CDR2 SMNVEV (reference sequence). After removal of 3 bases from V and 3 bases from J, the junction contained 5 bases not matched to a gene. The CDR3 spells CASSLATSGGEETQYF. The CDR3 DNA sequence: TGTGCCAGCAGTTTGGCGACTAGCGGGGGCGAAGAGACCCAGTACTTC.

The chain combines TRBV9 with TRBJ1-2; unclear D gene. Per germline, CDR1 SGDLS and CDR2 YYNGEE. The CDR3 is made up of 13 amino acids. V shed 2 bases and J shed 1 base, with 6 bases lying between them. Written as DNA, the CDR3 is TGTGCCAGCAGCGTCCGAGATAACTATGGCTACACCTTC. It is translated as CASSVRDNYGYTF.